This T cell receptor beta chain was profiled in a study of regulatory T cells in long-lasting Graves disease. As for time point: newly diagnosed GD, antithyroid drugs for less than 3 months. RNA from PBMCs was the source of the TCR library. CDR1 is KGHSH and CDR2 is LQKENI in the germline V gene. The CDR3 covers 15 residues. CDR3 regions were amplified by Arm-PCR using iRepertoire HTBI primers to build TCR beta libraries. TCRdb ran MiXCR on the multiplex PCR reads and lists one entry per CDR3 protein. The table lists some 250,000 distinct CDR3 sequences, 18% of them singletons, with 13% to 15% in the top ten. Many counts were recorded for this clonotype. Its ends do not fully match the called genes, so a read error is possible. These data also formed part of another study, on T cells in Graves' hyperthyroidism and ophthalmopathy. In that study: An absence of ophthalmopathy progression within 18 months meant stable Graves' hyperthyroidism.

This TCR came from a woman aged 25 to 39 with Graves disease. Here the sequenced sample was peripheral blood mononuclear cells (PBMCs), taken at new diagnosis, from a patient treated with antithyroid drugs. The chain links TRBV18 to TRBJ1-1, with 9 bases matching TRBD1. The DNA for the CDR3 is TGTGCCAGCTCACTTCAACAGGGGGCGAACACTAAAGCTTTCTTT. Protein: CASSLQQGANTKAFF.